The present T cell receptor beta chain was sequenced within a study of shared T cell receptors in the human thymus. The CDR3 loop spans 17 amino acids. The germline V gene has CDR1 SGHTA and CDR2 FQGNSA. V gave up 5 bases and J gave up 3 bases; unmatched junction bases: 12. Method: immunoSEQ multiplex PCR; TCRdb's copy keeps in-frame clones and lacks some. This sample has some 640,000 clones, with about 87% found just once. These data were also filed under a second study, of human thymus T cells. That report adds: From resections taken during corrective heart surgery, the thymus tissue was obtained. Thymic and blood repertoires appeared to show biased V and J gene usage. A high degree of thymic repertoire overlap among unrelated individuals was reported in related research.

Specimen: thymocytes. The sequence derives from a boy under three years old with a congenital heart defect. The chain employs TRBV7-2 and TRBJ2-1; 8 bases are shared with TRBD2. CDR3 region: CASSHGGGPTLYNEQFF. CDR3 nucleotide sequence: TGTGCCAGCAGCCACGGGGGGGGCCCTACCCTCTACAATGAGCAGTTCTTC.